One sample yielded the 8 T cell receptor beta chains listed below, sequenced in a study of glioma-infiltrating T cells. Amplification of TCR alpha and beta CDR3 regions from RNA used iRepertoire nested multiplex PCR. Each CDR3 protein gets one entry after TCRdb re-called the multiplex PCR reads with MiXCR. Of fewer than 500,000 distinct CDR3 sequences in the sample, around 45% are singletons; the top ten hold around 11%. What was sequenced was glioma tissue, nonneoplastic brain tissue, or PBMCs (not recorded which). The receptor source for this set is a human donor with low-grade glioma or glioblastoma, undergoing nonglioma brain surgery, or in good health (not recorded which).

This sequence joins TRBV7-9 and TRBJ2-4; 7 nucleotides line up with TRBD2. Germline V gives CDR1 SEHNR, CDR2 FQNEAQ (reference sequence). V shed 1 base, J shed 1 base, and the junction held 13 bases outside the gene matches. This CDR3 is built from 19 residues. The CDR3 loop is CASSLGVAGEVLAKNIQYF. The CDR3 coding sequence is TGTGCCAGCAGCTTAGGAGTTGCGGGAGAAGTCTTGGCCAAAAACATTCAGTACTTC. Looking up the rest from reference TRBV7-9 and TRBJ2-4 gives the full variable domain: DTGVSQNPRHKITKRGQNVTFRCDPISEHNRLYWYRQTLGQGPEFLTYFQNEAQLEKSRLLSDRFSAERPKGSFSTLEIQRTEQGDSAMYLCASSLGVAGEVLAKNIQYFGAGTRLSVL.

The J gene is TRBJ2-3, the V gene TRBV28; 9 nucleotides agree with TRBD1. The CDR3 spans 16 residues. Germline loops: CDR1 MDHEN, CDR2 SYDVKM. Trimming cost V 6 bases and J 4 bases; bases outside gene matches: 11. DNA of the CDR3: TGTGCCAGCAGCTCACCCGGGACAGGGAAGCCAGATACGCAGTATTTT. It encodes CASSSPGTGKPDTQYF.

This chain connects TRBV20-1 to TRBJ1-6, with D perhaps TRBD1 (5 bases). From germline, CDR1 is DFQATT and CDR2 SNEGSKA (reference sequence). The CDR3 contains 15 residues. CDR3 protein: CRAWDHSSYNSPLHF. For the CDR3, the DNA is TGCAGAGCCTGGGACCATAGCTCCTATAATTCACCCCTCCACTTT.

CDR3 DNA sequence: TGTGCCAGCAGTTTAAGACAGGGAGGGGGTCAGCCCCAGCATTTT. The encoded protein is CASSLRQGGGQPQHF. This chain uses TRBV27 with TRBJ1-5, with 7 bases lining up with TRBD1. Per the germline V gene, CDR1 is MNHEY and CDR2 is SMNVEV (reference sequence). V shed 2 bases, J shed 6 bases, and the junction held 7 bases outside the gene matches. The CDR3 extends over 15 amino acids.

A remark on this clonotype: One base away lies a much larger clone, so this may be a sequencing read error. The chain links TRBV28 to TRBJ1-2, with unresolved D. Germline CDR1 MDHEN, CDR2 SYDVKM. This CDR3 contains 13 residues. CDR3 DNA sequence: TGTTCCAGCAGCGCTCCCGCAAATGATGGCTACACCTTC. Residues: CSSSAPANDGYTF.

This clonotype was observed a few times. The chain carries TRBV6-6 and TRBJ2-1; no clear D gene. Germline CDR1 reads MNHNY; CDR2 reads SVGAGI (reference sequence). The CDR3 runs 15 residues. The ends were cut back, 0 bases at V and 7 bases at J, with 13 bases in the middle. The CDR3 here is CASSYSVYGVNEQFF. As DNA, the CDR3 is TGTGCCAGCAGTTACTCAGTTTACGGTGTGAATGAGCAGTTCTTC.

V usage is TRBV4-1 and J usage is TRBJ1-2; D unclear. Trimming took off 3 bases at V and 4 bases at J, with 21 bases between the two ends. The CDR3 has 17 residues. Germline lookup yields CDR1 MGHRA and CDR2 YSYEKL. CDR3 sequence reads: CASSQFAGPRESYGYTF. In nucleotides, the CDR3 is TGCGCCAGCAGCCAGTTCGCAGGCCCCCGGGAGAGCTATGGCTACACCTTC.

This clonotype was picked up many times. V gene TRBV28 combines with J gene TRBJ1-5; no clear D. This CDR3 contains 13 residues. The V gene's germline CDR1 is MDHEN and CDR2 SYDVKM. Deletions cut 7 bases from V and 0 bases from J, with 7 bases between. The CDR3: CASNRYSNQPQHF. CDR3 sequence (DNA): TGTGCCAGCAATCGGTATAGCAATCAGCCCCAGCATTTT.